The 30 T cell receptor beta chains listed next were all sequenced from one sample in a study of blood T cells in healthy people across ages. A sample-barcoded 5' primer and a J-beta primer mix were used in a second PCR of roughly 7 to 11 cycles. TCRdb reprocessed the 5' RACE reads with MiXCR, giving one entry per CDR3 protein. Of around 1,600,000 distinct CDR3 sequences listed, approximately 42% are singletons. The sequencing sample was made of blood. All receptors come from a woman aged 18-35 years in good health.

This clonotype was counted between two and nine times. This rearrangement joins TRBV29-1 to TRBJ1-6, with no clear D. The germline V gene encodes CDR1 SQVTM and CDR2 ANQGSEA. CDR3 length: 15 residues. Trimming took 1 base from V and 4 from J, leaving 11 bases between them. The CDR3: CSVEGPGSYNSPLHF. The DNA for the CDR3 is TGCAGCGTTGAAGGTCCGGGCAGTTATAATTCACCCCTCCACTTT.

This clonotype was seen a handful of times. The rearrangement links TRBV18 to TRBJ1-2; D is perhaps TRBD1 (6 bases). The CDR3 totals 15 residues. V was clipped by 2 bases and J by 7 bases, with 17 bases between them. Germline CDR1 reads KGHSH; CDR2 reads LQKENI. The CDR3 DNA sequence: TGTGCCAGCTCACCAATGGGGGGCGAGTTGGTTGGCTACACCTTC. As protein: CASSPMGGELVGYTF.

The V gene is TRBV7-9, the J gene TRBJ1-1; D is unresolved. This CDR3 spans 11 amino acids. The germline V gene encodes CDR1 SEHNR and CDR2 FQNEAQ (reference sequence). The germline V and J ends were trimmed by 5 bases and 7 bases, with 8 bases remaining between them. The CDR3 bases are TGTGCCAGCAGCCCCCAGGTTGAAGCTTTCTTT. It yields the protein CASSPQVEAFF. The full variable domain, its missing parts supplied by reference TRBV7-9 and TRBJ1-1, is DTGVSQNPRHKITKRGQNVTFRCDPISEHNRLYWYRQTLGQGPEFLTYFQNEAQLEKSRLLSDRFSAERPKGSFSTLEIQRTEQGDSAMYLCASSPQVEAFFGQGTRLTVV.

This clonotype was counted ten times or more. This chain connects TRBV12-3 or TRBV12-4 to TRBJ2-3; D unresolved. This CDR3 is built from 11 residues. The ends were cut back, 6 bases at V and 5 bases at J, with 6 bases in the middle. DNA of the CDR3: TGTGCCAGCAGCCAAGGAGATACGCAGTATTTT. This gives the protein CASSQGDTQYF.

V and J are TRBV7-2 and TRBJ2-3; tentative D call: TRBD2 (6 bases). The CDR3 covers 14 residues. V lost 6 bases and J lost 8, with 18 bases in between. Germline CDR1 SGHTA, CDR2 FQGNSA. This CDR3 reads CASRVGGEAGTQYF. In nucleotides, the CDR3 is TGTGCCAGCAGAGTGGGGGGTGAGGCGGGTACGCAGTATTTT.

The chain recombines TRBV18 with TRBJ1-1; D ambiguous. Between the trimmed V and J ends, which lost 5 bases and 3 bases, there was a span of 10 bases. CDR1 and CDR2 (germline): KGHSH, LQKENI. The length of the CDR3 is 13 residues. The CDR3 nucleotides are TGTGCCAGCTCAGAAGGATCGGACACTGAAGCTTTCTTT. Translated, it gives CASSEGSDTEAFF.

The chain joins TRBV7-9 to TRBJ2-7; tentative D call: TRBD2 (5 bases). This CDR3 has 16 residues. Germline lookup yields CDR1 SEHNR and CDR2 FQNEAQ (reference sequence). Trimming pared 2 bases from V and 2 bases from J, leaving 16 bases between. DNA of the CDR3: TGTGCCAGCAGCTTAAGGCCTGGGTTAGCGACCTACGAGCAGTACTTC. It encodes CASSLRPGLATYEQYF.

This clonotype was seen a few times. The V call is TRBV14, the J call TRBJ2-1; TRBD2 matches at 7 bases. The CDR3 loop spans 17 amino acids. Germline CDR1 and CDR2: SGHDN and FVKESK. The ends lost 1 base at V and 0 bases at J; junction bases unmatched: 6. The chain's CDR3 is CASSQGLRGSSYNEQFF. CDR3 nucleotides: TGTGCCAGCAGCCAAGGCCTCCGCGGGAGCTCCTACAATGAGCAGTTCTTC.

CDR3 in DNA: TGTGCCAGCAGACAAGAGCAGGGGGACACCGGGGAGCTGTTTTTT. Protein product: CASRQEQGDTGELFF. This chain connects TRBV6-5 to TRBJ2-2; 7 positions agree with TRBD1. Germline lookup yields CDR1 MNHEY and CDR2 SVGAGI. The CDR3 is 15 residues long. V was pared by 6 bases and J by 3 bases, with 7 bases of the junction left unmatched.

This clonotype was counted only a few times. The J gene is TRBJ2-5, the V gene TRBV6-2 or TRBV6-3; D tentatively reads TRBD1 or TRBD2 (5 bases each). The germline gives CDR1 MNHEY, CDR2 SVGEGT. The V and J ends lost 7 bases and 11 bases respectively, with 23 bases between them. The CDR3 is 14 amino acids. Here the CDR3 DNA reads TGTGCCAGCACATTGGTAGGGGAGTGGAATGAGCAGTACTTC. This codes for CASTLVGEWNEQYF.

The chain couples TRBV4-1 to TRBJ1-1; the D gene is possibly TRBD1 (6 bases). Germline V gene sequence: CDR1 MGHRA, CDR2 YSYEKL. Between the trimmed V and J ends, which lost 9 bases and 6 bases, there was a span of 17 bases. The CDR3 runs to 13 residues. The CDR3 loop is CARPGDIESEAFF. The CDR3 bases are TGCGCCAGACCCGGGGACATCGAGTCTGAAGCTTTCTTT.

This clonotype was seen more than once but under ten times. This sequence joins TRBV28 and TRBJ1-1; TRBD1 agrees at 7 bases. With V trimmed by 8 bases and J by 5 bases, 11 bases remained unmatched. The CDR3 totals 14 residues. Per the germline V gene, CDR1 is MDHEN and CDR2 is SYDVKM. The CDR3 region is CASALLAGGTEAFF. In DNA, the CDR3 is TGTGCCAGCGCGCTCCTGGCAGGGGGGACTGAAGCTTTCTTT.

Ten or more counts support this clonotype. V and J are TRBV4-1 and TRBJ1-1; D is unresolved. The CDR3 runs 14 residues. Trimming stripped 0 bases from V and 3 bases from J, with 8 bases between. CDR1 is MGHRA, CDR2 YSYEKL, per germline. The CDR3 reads CASSQDRLDTEAFF. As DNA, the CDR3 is TGCGCCAGCAGCCAAGACAGACTGGACACTGAAGCTTTCTTT.

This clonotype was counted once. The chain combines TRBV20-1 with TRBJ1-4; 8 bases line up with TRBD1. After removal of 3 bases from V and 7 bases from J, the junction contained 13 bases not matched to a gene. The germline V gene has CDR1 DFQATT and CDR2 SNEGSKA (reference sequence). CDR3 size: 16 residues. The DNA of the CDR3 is TGCAGTGCTAGGCAGGACAGGGTGATTTTGGGTGAAAAACTGTTTTTT. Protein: CSARQDRVILGEKLFF.

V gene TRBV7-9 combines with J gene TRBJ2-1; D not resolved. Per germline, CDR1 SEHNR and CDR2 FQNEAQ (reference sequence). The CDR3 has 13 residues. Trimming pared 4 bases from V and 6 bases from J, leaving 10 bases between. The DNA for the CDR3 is TGTGCCAGCAGCTCCGAGTGGGGCAATGAGCAGTTCTTC. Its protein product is CASSSEWGNEQFF.

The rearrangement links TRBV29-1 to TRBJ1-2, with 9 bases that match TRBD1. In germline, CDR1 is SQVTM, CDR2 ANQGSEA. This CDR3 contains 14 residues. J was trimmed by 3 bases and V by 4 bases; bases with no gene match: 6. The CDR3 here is CSVGGGQGHYGYTF. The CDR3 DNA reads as TGCAGCGTTGGAGGGGGACAGGGTCACTATGGCTACACCTTC.

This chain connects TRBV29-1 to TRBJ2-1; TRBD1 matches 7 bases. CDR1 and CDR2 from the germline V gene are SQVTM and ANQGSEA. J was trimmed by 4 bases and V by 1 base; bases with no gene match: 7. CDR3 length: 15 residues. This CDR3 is CSVEVWDSQYNEQFF. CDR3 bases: TGCAGCGTTGAAGTATGGGACAGCCAGTACAATGAGCAGTTCTTC.

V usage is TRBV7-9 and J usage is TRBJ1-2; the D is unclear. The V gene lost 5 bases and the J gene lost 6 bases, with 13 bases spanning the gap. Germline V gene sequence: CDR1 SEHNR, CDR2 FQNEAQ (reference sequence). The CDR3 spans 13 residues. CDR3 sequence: CASSPGLTDGYTF. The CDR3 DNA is TGTGCCAGCAGCCCGGGCCTTACCGATGGCTACACCTTC.

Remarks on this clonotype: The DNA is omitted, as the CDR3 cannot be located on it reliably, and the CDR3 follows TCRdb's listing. The CDR3: CASSKEGWAGGNTEAFF. V usage is TRBV21-1 and J usage is TRBJ1-1. TRBV21-1 is a pseudogene locus. The CDR3 is 17 amino acids long, termini counted.

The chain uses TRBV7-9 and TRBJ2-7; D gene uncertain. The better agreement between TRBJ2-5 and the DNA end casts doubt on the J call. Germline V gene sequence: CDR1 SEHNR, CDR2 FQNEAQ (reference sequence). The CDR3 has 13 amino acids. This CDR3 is CASSLQLGKTQYF. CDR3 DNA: TGTGCCAGCAGCTTACAACTGGGAAAGACCCAGTACTTC.

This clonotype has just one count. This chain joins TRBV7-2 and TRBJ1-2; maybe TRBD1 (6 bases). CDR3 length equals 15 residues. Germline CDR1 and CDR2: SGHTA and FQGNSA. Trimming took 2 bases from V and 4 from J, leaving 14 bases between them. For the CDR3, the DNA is TGTGCCAGCAGCTTATTTGGGGGGCAAGGCTATGGCTACACCTTC. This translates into CASSLFGGQGYGYTF.

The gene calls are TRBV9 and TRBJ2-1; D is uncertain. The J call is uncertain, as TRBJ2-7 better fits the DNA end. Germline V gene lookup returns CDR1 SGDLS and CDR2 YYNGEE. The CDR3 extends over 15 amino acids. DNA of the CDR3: TGTGCCAGCAGCGTAGATACGACCTCCTACAATGAGCAGTACTTC. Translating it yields CASSVDTTSYNEQYF.

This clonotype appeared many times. DNA for the CDR3: TGTGCCACCAGGGATGGAGGACAAGAGACCCAGTACTTC. Translating it yields CATRDGGQETQYF. The V and J genes are TRBV10-3 and TRBJ2-5, with D possibly called TRBD1 or TRBD2 (5 bases each). This CDR3 is built from 13 residues. Germline V lookup: CDR1 ENHRY, CDR2 SYGVKD. Trimming removed 10 bases at V and 2 bases at J, with 14 bases between.

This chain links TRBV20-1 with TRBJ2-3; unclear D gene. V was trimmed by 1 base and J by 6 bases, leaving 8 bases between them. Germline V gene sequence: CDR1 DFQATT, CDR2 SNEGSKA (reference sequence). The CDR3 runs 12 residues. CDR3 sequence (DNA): TGCAGTGCTAGAGGCCGTACGGATACGCAGTATTTT. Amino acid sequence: CSARGRTDTQYF.

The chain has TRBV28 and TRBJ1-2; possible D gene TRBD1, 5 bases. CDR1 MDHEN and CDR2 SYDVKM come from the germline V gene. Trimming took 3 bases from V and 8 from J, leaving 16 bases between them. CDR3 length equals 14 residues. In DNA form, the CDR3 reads TGTGCCAGCAGTTTCCTAGGGGAAGGGCAGGGCTACACCTTC. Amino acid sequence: CASSFLGEGQGYTF.

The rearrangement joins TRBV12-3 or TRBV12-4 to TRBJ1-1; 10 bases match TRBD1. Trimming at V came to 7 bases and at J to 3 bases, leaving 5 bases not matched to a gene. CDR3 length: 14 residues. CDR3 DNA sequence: TGTGCCAGCACCTTGACAGGGGGCTACACTGAAGCTTTCTTT. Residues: CASTLTGGYTEAFF.

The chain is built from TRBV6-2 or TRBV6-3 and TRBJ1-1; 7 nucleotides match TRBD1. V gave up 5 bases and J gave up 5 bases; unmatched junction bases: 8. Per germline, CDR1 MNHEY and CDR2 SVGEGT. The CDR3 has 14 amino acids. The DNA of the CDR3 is TGTGCCAGCAGTGCTCAGGGGGTCGGTACTGAAGCTTTCTTT. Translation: CASSAQGVGTEAFF.

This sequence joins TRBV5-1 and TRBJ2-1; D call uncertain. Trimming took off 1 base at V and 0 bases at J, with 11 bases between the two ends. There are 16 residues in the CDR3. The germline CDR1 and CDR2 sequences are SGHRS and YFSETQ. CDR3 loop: CASSLYPLSSYNEQFF. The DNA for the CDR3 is TGCGCCAGCAGCTTGTACCCCTTAAGCTCCTACAATGAGCAGTTCTTC. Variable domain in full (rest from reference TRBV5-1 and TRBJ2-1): KAGVTQTPRYLIKTRGQQVTLSCSPISGHRSVSWYQQTPGQGLQFLFEYFSETQRNKGNFPGRFSGRQFSNSRSEMNVSTLELGDSALYLCASSLYPLSSYNEQFFGPGTRLTVL.

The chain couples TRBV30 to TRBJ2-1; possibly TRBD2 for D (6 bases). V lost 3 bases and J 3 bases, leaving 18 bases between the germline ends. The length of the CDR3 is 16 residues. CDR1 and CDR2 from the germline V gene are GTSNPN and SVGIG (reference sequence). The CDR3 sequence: CAWRGVGREVYNEQFF. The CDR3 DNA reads TGTGCCTGGAGGGGTGTGGGGCGGGAAGTCTACAATGAGCAGTTCTTC.

For the CDR3, the DNA is TGTGCCAGCAGCATCCAGGGGGAAAGGGACAATGAGCAGTACTTC. Its translation is CASSIQGERDNEQYF. The rearrangement links TRBV12-3 or TRBV12-4 to TRBJ2-5, with 7 bases that match TRBD1. V gave up 6 bases and J gave up 11 bases; unmatched junction bases: 18. The CDR3 loop spans 15 amino acids.